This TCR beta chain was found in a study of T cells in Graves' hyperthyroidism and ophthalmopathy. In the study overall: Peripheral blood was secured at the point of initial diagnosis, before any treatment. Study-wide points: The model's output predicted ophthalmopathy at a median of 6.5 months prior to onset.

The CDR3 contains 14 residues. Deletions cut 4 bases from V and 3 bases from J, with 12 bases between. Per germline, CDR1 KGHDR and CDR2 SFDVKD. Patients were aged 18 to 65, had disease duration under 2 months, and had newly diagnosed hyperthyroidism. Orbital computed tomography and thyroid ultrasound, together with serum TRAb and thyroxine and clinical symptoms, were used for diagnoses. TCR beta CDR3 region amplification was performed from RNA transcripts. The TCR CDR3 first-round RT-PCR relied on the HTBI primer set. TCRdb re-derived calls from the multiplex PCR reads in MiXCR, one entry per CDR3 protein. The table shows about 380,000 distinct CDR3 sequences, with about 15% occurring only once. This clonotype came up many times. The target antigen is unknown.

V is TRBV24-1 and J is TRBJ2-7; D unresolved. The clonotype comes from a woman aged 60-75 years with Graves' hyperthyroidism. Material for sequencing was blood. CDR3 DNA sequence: TGTGCCACCAGTGACCCGACTGGGGACTACGAGCAGTACTTC. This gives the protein CATSDPTGDYEQYF.